The entry that follows covers one TCR beta chain sequence. Its antigen is not known. Researchers amplified the TCR beta CDR3 regions from RNA transcripts. The HTBI primer set drove a first-round RT-PCR of the TCR CDR3. TCRdb reprocessed the multiplex PCR reads via MiXCR and lists one record per CDR3 protein. The sample contains just under 750,000 distinct CDR3 sequences, roughly 32% of which appear only once. The source of the sample is a study of T cells in Graves' hyperthyroidism and ophthalmopathy. Study outcomes and limitations: Most thyroid clonotypes that were expanded above 0.001 also turned up in blood.

Graves' hyperthyroidism was deemed stable absent ophthalmopathy progression within 18 months. PBMCs stemmed from 10 ml fresh peripheral blood. CDR1 is SGHKS and CDR2 is YYEKEE in the germline V gene (reference sequence). Trimming removed 5 bases at V and 3 bases at J, with 17 bases between. The CDR3 is 15 amino acids. The sequenced sample consisted of blood. The J gene is TRBJ1-2, the V gene TRBV5-5; D remains unclear. The sequence was collected from a woman between 40 and 50 years old with Graves' hyperthyroidism. The CDR3 DNA is TGTGCCAGCAGTCCATACGGGGAGCAGGACTATGGCTACACCTTC. Translation gives CASSPYGEQDYGYTF.